The 26 T cell receptor beta chains in this list originate from one sample, sequenced in a study of T cell changes during pregnancy in multiple sclerosis. This table comes from immunoSEQ multiplex PCR, and its TCRdb copy is limited to in-frame clones, with some not included. The sample holds 47,000 or so clones, 94% seen once. The sequences come from CD4+ T cells from peripheral blood mononuclear cells, collected in the first trimester of pregnancy. The receptors shown here come from a female donor with multiple sclerosis, enrolled in a pregnancy study.

The J gene is TRBJ1-6, the V gene TRBV9; no firm D call. This CDR3 comprises 16 residues. Germline CDR1 SGDLS, CDR2 YYNGEE. V was cut by 0 bases and J by 6 bases, with 13 bases left in between. For the CDR3, the DNA is TGTGCCAGCAGCGTAGACCCTGGCGGTACTAATTCACCCCTCCACTTT. Its protein product is CASSVDPGGTNSPLHF.

J is TRBJ2-5 and V is TRBV19; a weak D match, TRBD2 (5 bases). This CDR3 is built from 16 residues. The germline V gene encodes CDR1 LNHDA and CDR2 SQIVND (reference sequence). Trimming took off 6 bases at V and 5 bases at J, with 22 bases between the two ends. The CDR3 region is CASRGTSLGSGETQYF. CDR3 in DNA: TGTGCCAGTAGGGGAACTAGTTTAGGTAGTGGTGAGACCCAGTACTTC.

The rearrangement uses TRBV6-5 and TRBJ1-5; 7 bases are a match to TRBD1. CDR3 length: 13 residues. Looked up from germline, CDR1 is MNHEY and CDR2 is SVGAGI. V shed 1 base and J 6 bases; nucleotides not matched to a gene: 0. The CDR3 loop is CASSYWTGQPQHF. The CDR3, as DNA: TGTGCCAGCAGTTACTGGACAGGTCAGCCCCAGCATTTT.

The gene calls are TRBV5-4 and TRBJ2-7; a possible D gene is TRBD1 (5 bases). The CDR3 consists of 15 residues. Deletions cut 2 bases from V and 4 bases from J, with 16 bases between. The germline V gene has CDR1 SGHNT and CDR2 YYREEE (reference sequence). The DNA of the CDR3 is TGTGCCAGCAGCTTAGGGGCGCAATCAGATTACGAGCAGTACTTC. The encoded protein is CASSLGAQSDYEQYF. Variable domain in full (rest from reference TRBV5-4 and TRBJ2-7): ETGVTQSPTHLIKTRGQQVTLRCSSQSGHNTVSWYQQALGQGPQFIFQYYREEENGRGNFPPRFSGLQFPNYSSELNVNALELDDSALYLCASSLGAQSDYEQYFGPGTRLTVT.

This rearrangement joins TRBV27 to TRBJ2-1, with a possible D match to TRBD2 (7 bases). V was cut by 1 base and J by 5 bases, with 18 bases left in between. The germline V gene encodes CDR1 MNHEY and CDR2 SMNVEV (reference sequence). The CDR3 extends over 17 amino acids. CDR3 sequence (DNA): TGTGCCAGCAGTTTATGGTGGGAGGGGGGAGTCCACAATGAGCAGTTCTTC. Protein product: CASSLWWEGGVHNEQFF.

This chain joins TRBV2 and TRBJ2-5; 11 positions match TRBD2. From germline, CDR1 is SNHLY and CDR2 FYNNEI. The CDR3 has 16 residues. The junction had 5 bases not matched to a gene; V was cut back by 0 bases and J by 5 bases. DNA of the CDR3: TGTGCCAGCAGTGAAGCTAGCGGGGGGGTATGGGAGACCCAGTACTTC. It encodes CASSEASGGVWETQYF.

This rearrangement joins TRBV18 to TRBJ2-3, with D possibly being TRBD1 (5 bases). Trimming shortened V by 5 bases and J by 3 bases, and 9 bases separated the two germline ends. This CDR3 is 13 amino acids long. CDR1 KGHSH and CDR2 LQKENI come from the germline V gene. DNA of the CDR3: TGTGCCAGCTCAGGTCCAGGGACAGATACGCAGTATTTT. Translating gives CASSGPGTDTQYF. Drawing the rest from reference TRBV18 and TRBJ2-3, the complete variable domain is NAGVMQNPRHLVRRRGQEARLRCSPMKGHSHVYWYRQLPEEGLKFMVYLQKENIIDESGMPKERFSAEFPKEGPSILRIQQVVRGDSAAYFCASSGPGTDTQYFGPGTRLTVL.

The V call is TRBV6-8, the J call TRBJ1-1; D is uncertain. The CDR3 spans 14 residues. Per germline, CDR1 MNHGY and CDR2 SAAAGT. V shed 0 bases and J shed 8 bases, with 13 bases lying between them. CDR3 region: CASSYSAGASEAFF. CDR3 bases: TGTGCCAGCAGTTACTCTGCGGGTGCCTCGGAAGCTTTCTTT.

This rearrangement joins TRBV10-3 to TRBJ1-1; 9 bases fit TRBD1. Germline V lookup: CDR1 ENHRY, CDR2 SYGVKD. The junction had 15 bases not matched to a gene; V was cut back by 4 bases and J by 6 bases. The CDR3 contains 17 residues. CDR3 loop: CAISVPPQRQGEPEAFF. The CDR3 coding sequence is TGTGCCATCAGTGTCCCCCCTCAAAGACAGGGGGAGCCTGAAGCTTTCTTT.

The chain recombines TRBV7-8 with TRBJ1-6; D may be TRBD1 (5 bases). V was clipped by 2 bases and J by 6 bases, with 29 bases between them. The CDR3 is 21 amino acids. Germline CDR1 reads SGHVS; CDR2 reads FQNEAQ. This CDR3 reads CASSLKGPTAGIRGANSPLHF. The CDR3, as DNA: TGTGCCAGCAGCTTAAAGGGCCCGACAGCGGGAATACGTGGGGCTAATTCACCCCTCCACTTT.

CDR3 in DNA: TGTGCCAGCAGTGAAGTGAGCGAGCAGTACTTC. Encoded protein: CASSEVSEQYF. This chain uses TRBV6-1 with TRBJ2-7, with D uncertain. V was shortened by 1 base and J by 6 bases, with 4 bases between the two germline ends. Germline CDR1 is MNHNS and CDR2 is SASEGT. The CDR3 length is 11 residues.

J is TRBJ1-5 and V is TRBV19, with D possibly being TRBD1 (5 bases). V was pared by 3 bases and J by 1 base, with 10 bases between. CDR1 and CDR2 (germline): LNHDA, SQIVND (reference sequence). This CDR3 has 15 residues. The CDR3, as DNA: TGTGCCAGTAGTATGGGGCAGGCGAGCAATCAGCCCCAGCATTTT. Its translation is CASSMGQASNQPQHF.

This chain uses TRBV5-1 with TRBJ1-3; 7 bases are shared with TRBD1. V lost 3 bases to trimming and J lost 3 bases; unmatched junction nucleotides: 3. The CDR3 sequence is 14 residues long. From germline, CDR1 is SGHRS and CDR2 YFSETQ. The CDR3: CASSSQGNGNTIYF. In nucleotides, the CDR3 is TGCGCCAGCAGCTCACAGGGGAATGGAAACACCATATATTTT.

The rearrangement joins TRBV2 to TRBJ2-5, with D perhaps TRBD1 (5 bases). There are 14 residues in the CDR3. From germline, CDR1 is SNHLY and CDR2 FYNNEI. V was shortened by 4 bases and J by 4 bases, with 13 bases between the two germline ends. CDR3 DNA sequence: TGTGCCAGCAGTGGTCAGGGAAGTCGAGAGACCCAGTACTTC. It translates to CASSGQGSRETQYF.

This rearrangement joins TRBV7-9 to TRBJ2-7; D remains ambiguous. Trimming removed 3 bases from V and 5 bases from J, with 5 bases in between. This CDR3 contains 11 residues. From germline, CDR1 is SEHNR and CDR2 FQNEAQ (reference sequence). Here the CDR3 reads CASSFGNEQYF. Here the CDR3 DNA reads TGTGCCAGCAGCTTCGGTAACGAGCAGTACTTC. Drawing the rest from reference TRBV7-9 and TRBJ2-7, the complete variable domain is DTGVSQNPRHKITKRGQNVTFRCDPISEHNRLYWYRQTLGQGPEFLTYFQNEAQLEKSRLLSDRFSAERPKGSFSTLEIQRTEQGDSAMYLCASSFGNEQYFGPGTRLTVT.

This chain connects TRBV19 to TRBJ1-2; 11 positions agree with TRBD1. The CDR3 loop spans 17 amino acids. The V gene end was trimmed by 5 bases and the J gene end by 3 bases; junction bases not matched to a gene: 11. Germline loops: CDR1 LNHDA, CDR2 SQIVND (reference sequence). The CDR3 loop is CASSVDRGRVVDYGYTF. The CDR3 region has the DNA TGTGCCAGTAGTGTGGACAGGGGGCGCGTGGTGGACTATGGCTACACCTTC.

This chain joins TRBV7-8 and TRBJ2-7, with TRBD1 identical over 9 bases. V dropped 5 bases and J dropped 5; count of bases not matched to a gene: 7. The CDR3 is 14 amino acids. The germline V gene has CDR1 SGHVS and CDR2 FQNEAQ. The CDR3: CASSHRDRDNEQYF. The DNA of the CDR3 is TGTGCCAGCAGCCACCGGGACAGGGACAACGAGCAGTACTTC.

The chain is built from TRBV4-2 and TRBJ1-2; TRBD1 aligns across 8 bases. The junction had 9 bases not matched to a gene; V was cut back by 0 bases and J by 3 bases. Germline-derived CDR1 and CDR2 are LGHNA and YNFKEQ. CDR3 length: 17 residues. As DNA, the CDR3 is TGTGCCAGCAGCCAAGATGCAGGGGGCCCTCGGGACTATGGCTACACCTTC. Its protein is CASSQDAGGPRDYGYTF.

The chain employs TRBV23-1 and TRBJ2-1; TRBD1 matches at 10 bases. TRBV23-1 is treated as an ORF (open reading frame) with a function not yet certain. CDR3 length equals 15 residues. Unmatched junction bases numbered 6, after V lost 5 bases and J lost 5 bases. The CDR3 DNA sequence: TGCGCCAGCAGTAAACCGGGACAGGGGAACAATGAGCAGTTCTTC. Protein product: CASSKPGQGNNEQFF.

The chain has TRBV5-1 and TRBJ2-3; 11 positions match TRBD2. The CDR3 is 16 amino acids. V trimming: 4 bases; J trimming: 4 bases; junction bases outside the gene matches: 8. From germline, CDR1 is SGHRS and CDR2 YFSETQ. In DNA, the CDR3 is TGCGCCAGCAGCCCTCGGGCTAGCGGGGGGTCAGATACGCAGTATTTT. Its protein is CASSPRASGGSDTQYF.

The genes are TRBV6-5 and TRBJ1-5; D gene unclear. The CDR3 is made up of 15 amino acids. Per the germline V gene, CDR1 is MNHEY and CDR2 is SVGAGI. V lost 4 bases and J 0 bases, leaving 10 bases between the germline ends. The CDR3 DNA is TGTGCCAGCAGTTCCCAACAATATAGCAATCAGCCCCAGCATTTT. Translated: CASSSQQYSNQPQHF.

This clone was detected only once. This chain connects TRBV10-3 to TRBJ2-5, with a tentative D call TRBD1 (6 bases). The ends were cut back, 11 bases at V and 2 bases at J, with 21 bases in the middle. The CDR3 contains 15 residues. From germline, CDR1 is ENHRY and CDR2 SYGVKD. This CDR3 reads CAAKPSGAGQETQYF. The CDR3 region has the DNA TGTGCCGCAAAACCCTCAGGGGCCGGGCAAGAGACCCAGTACTTC.

The J gene is TRBJ1-2, the V gene TRBV7-8, with 8 nucleotides matching TRBD1. V lost 1 base to trimming and J lost 6 bases; unmatched junction nucleotides: 4. Germline CDR1 reads SGHVS; CDR2 reads FQNEAQ. This CDR3 is built from 14 residues. In nucleotides, the CDR3 is TGTGCCAGCAGCTTAGGGACAGGGATCGATGGCTACACCTTC. Translation gives CASSLGTGIDGYTF. Using reference TRBV7-8 and TRBJ1-2 for the parts outside the CDR3, the full variable domain is GAGVSQSPRYKVAKRGQDVALRCDPISGHVSLFWYQQALGQGPEFLTYFQNEAQLDKSGLPSDRFFAERPEGSVSTLKIQRTQQEDSAVYLCASSLGTGIDGYTFGSGTRLTVV.

The chain is built from TRBV5-1 and TRBJ2-1; D is possibly TRBD1 (6 bases). The CDR3 loop spans 14 amino acids. With 1 base removed from V and 5 bases from J, the gap between germline ends came to 10 bases. The V gene's germline CDR1 is SGHRS and CDR2 YFSETQ. CDR3 nucleotides: TGCGCCAGCAGCTTGCAGGCAGGGGACAATGAGCAGTTCTTC. Protein product: CASSLQAGDNEQFF. Drawing the rest from reference TRBV5-1 and TRBJ2-1, the complete variable domain is KAGVTQTPRYLIKTRGQQVTLSCSPISGHRSVSWYQQTPGQGLQFLFEYFSETQRNKGNFPGRFSGRQFSNSRSEMNVSTLELGDSALYLCASSLQAGDNEQFFGPGTRLTVL.

This rearrangement joins TRBV5-1 to TRBJ2-2, with TRBD1 as a possible D gene (6 bases). CDR1 is SGHRS and CDR2 is YFSETQ in the germline V gene. V shed 0 bases and J shed 7 bases, with 13 bases lying between them. The length of the CDR3 is 15 residues. The chain's CDR3 is CASSLVLSGDGELFF. For the CDR3, the DNA is TGCGCCAGCAGCTTGGTGTTATCAGGGGACGGGGAGCTGTTTTTT. The full variable domain, with the rest looked up from reference TRBV5-1 and TRBJ2-2, is KAGVTQTPRYLIKTRGQQVTLSCSPISGHRSVSWYQQTPGQGLQFLFEYFSETQRNKGNFPGRFSGRQFSNSRSEMNVSTLELGDSALYLCASSLVLSGDGELFFGEGSRLTVL.

Note on this clone: This sample also contains other DNA sequences that code for the same CDR3. For the CDR3, the DNA is TGTGCCAGCTCCACGGACAGGAATCAGCCCCAGCATTTT. Protein sequence: CASSTDRNQPQHF. J is TRBJ1-5 and V is TRBV18, with 7 bases that match TRBD1. CDR1 is KGHSH and CDR2 is LQKENI in the germline V gene. This CDR3 is 13 amino acids long. Trimming removed 6 bases from V and 4 bases from J; junction bases left unmatched: 3.